The 18 T cell receptor beta chains in this list originate from one sample, sequenced in a study of T cell repertoires in cytomegalovirus infection. The antigens of these receptors remain unknown. Via MiXCR, TCRdb re-called the reads, giving one row per CDR3 protein. This sample yields 50,000 to 55,000 distinct CDR3 sequences, of which 20% are seen a single time; approximately 25% belongs to the top ten. The sequencing used CD8+ T cells from cultured PBMCs, collected from culture after CMV antigen stimulation. The source of these receptors is a human donor in good health (CMV status not recorded). Some clones in this sample may be carry-over from other donors' samples.

The chain carries TRBV6-5 and TRBJ2-1; TRBD2 matches at 13 bases. J was trimmed by 1 base and V by 4 bases; bases with no gene match: 10. The CDR3 runs 19 residues. The germline V gene encodes CDR1 MNHEY and CDR2 SVGAGI. CDR3 protein: CASSSLGLAGVLSYNEQFF. The CDR3 DNA is TGTGCCAGCAGTTCCCTCGGACTAGCGGGGGTCCTATCCTACAATGAGCAGTTCTTC.

The chain couples TRBV7-2 to TRBJ2-2, with D maybe TRBD2 (6 bases). Germline CDR1 reads SGHTA; CDR2 reads FQGNSA. V lost 6 bases, J lost 5 bases, and 13 bases lay in between. The CDR3 sequence is 14 residues long. The CDR3, as DNA: TGTGCCAGCAGTTTTCAGGGAGGAACCGGGGAGCTGTTTTTT. Protein sequence: CASSFQGGTGELFF.

This clonotype was seen a few times. The rearrangement links TRBV6-4 to TRBJ2-3; TRBD2 matches 10 bases. J was trimmed by 0 bases and V by 2 bases; bases with no gene match: 5. The CDR3 is made up of 17 amino acids. Germline V gene lookup returns CDR1 MRHNA and CDR2 SNTAGT. The CDR3 DNA follows: TGTGCCAGCAGTGACAACGGACTAGCGGACAGCACAGATACGCAGTATTTT. Translating gives CASSDNGLADSTDTQYF.

In nucleotides, the CDR3 is TGTGCCAGCAGCCCAGGGGTCGGCTATGAGCAGTTCTTC. This translates into CASSPGVGYEQFF. The V and J genes are TRBV7-9 and TRBJ2-1; perhaps TRBD1 as D (6 bases). The germline CDR1 and CDR2 sequences are SEHNR and FQNEAQ (reference sequence). The CDR3 covers 13 residues. V dropped 5 bases and J dropped 8 bases, with 13 bases sitting between them.

The chain recombines TRBV4-3 with TRBJ1-1; TRBD1 is a possible D gene (6 bases). This CDR3 is 15 amino acids long. V lost 0 bases and J lost 6, with 14 bases in between. Looked up from germline, CDR1 is LGHNA and CDR2 is YSLEER. CDR3 in amino acids: CASSQDGGGAAEAFF. Here the CDR3 DNA reads TGCGCCAGCAGCCAAGATGGGGGCGGCGCTGCTGAAGCTTTCTTT.

This clonotype was recorded many times. J is TRBJ1-1 and V is TRBV29-1; D unresolved. V lost 4 bases to trimming and J lost 8 bases, with 11 bases between them. CDR1 and CDR2 (germline): SQVTM, ANQGSEA. The length of the CDR3 is 11 residues. Here the CDR3 reads CSVVTQLEAFF. DNA of the CDR3: TGCAGCGTTGTAACACAACTAGAAGCTTTCTTT. Full variable domain (outside the CDR3, taken from reference TRBV29-1 and TRBJ1-1): SAVISQKPSRDICQRGTSLTIQCQVDSQVTMMFWYRQQPGQSLTLIATANQGSEATYESGFVIDKFPISRPNLTFSTLTVSNMSPEDSSIYLCSVVTQLEAFFGQGTRLTVV.

The rearrangement uses TRBV6-2 or TRBV6-3 and TRBJ2-5; D is undetermined. CDR3 length: 16 amino acids. Germline-derived CDR1 and CDR2 are MNHEY and SVGEGT. Trimming removed 0 bases from V and 0 bases from J, with 11 bases in between. Here the CDR3 DNA reads TGTGCCAGCAGTTACTCGAGGCTCCACCACCAAGAGACCCAGTACTTC. Translated: CASSYSRLHHQETQYF.

This clonotype was seen ten or more times. The chain has TRBV15 and TRBJ1-2; the D gene is possibly TRBD1 (6 bases). The CDR3 is 14 residues long. Trimming took 3 bases from V and 1 from J, leaving 9 bases between them. CDR1 is LNHNV and CDR2 is YYDKDF in the germline V gene (reference sequence). The CDR3 loop reads CATSSRGDNYGYTF. For the CDR3, the DNA is TGTGCCACCAGCAGTAGGGGGGATAACTATGGCTACACCTTC.

CDR3 residues: CASRGLAGNTGELFF. The DNA for the CDR3 is TGTGCCAGCAGGGGTCTAGCGGGGAACACCGGGGAGCTGTTTTTT. V is TRBV6-2 or TRBV6-3 and J is TRBJ2-2; 8 nucleotides line up with TRBD2. Germline V lookup: CDR1 MNHEY, CDR2 SVGEGT. V trimming: 6 bases; J trimming: 1 base; junction bases outside the gene matches: 4. This CDR3 spans 15 amino acids.

At least ten counts were recorded for this clonotype. The chain carries TRBV7-6 and TRBJ2-7; 13 bases fit TRBD2. Germline CDR1 and CDR2: SGHVS and FNYEAQ. This CDR3 comprises 16 residues. J was trimmed by 9 bases and V by 5 bases; bases with no gene match: 13. The CDR3 DNA sequence: TGTGCCAGCAGCGAAAAACTAGCGGGAGGGAGGGATGCGCAGTACTTC. Encoded protein: CASSEKLAGGRDAQYF.

This clonotype was seen ten or more times. The gene calls are TRBV5-1 and TRBJ2-7; 7 bases align to TRBD2. This CDR3 region has 14 residues. The germline CDR1 and CDR2 sequences are SGHRS and YFSETQ. V was clipped by 5 bases and J by 0 bases; unmatched bases: 5. CDR3 DNA sequence: TGCGCCAGCAGGGTGCGGGGGAGCTCCTACGAGCAGTACTTC. Encoded protein: CASRVRGSSYEQYF.

V and J are TRBV14 and TRBJ2-5; perhaps D is TRBD1 or TRBD2 (5 bases each). Trimming removed 4 bases at V and 2 bases at J, with 20 bases between. CDR3 size: 17 residues. Germline V lookup: CDR1 SGHDN, CDR2 FVKESK. The CDR3, as DNA: TGTGCCAGCAGCCCGGTTGGGGCGGGCAATTCACAAGAGACCCAGTACTTC. Amino acid sequence: CASSPVGAGNSQETQYF.

This chain connects TRBV7-2 to TRBJ2-3; D uncertain. Between the trimmed V and J ends, which lost 0 bases and 2 bases, there was a span of 15 bases. CDR3 length: 17 amino acids. Germline CDR1 and CDR2: SGHTA and FQGNSA. The CDR3: CASSLASNTAPTDTQYF. DNA for the CDR3: TGTGCCAGCAGCTTAGCGAGTAATACAGCCCCCACAGATACGCAGTATTTT.

The chain employs TRBV7-6 and TRBJ1-2; the D gene is possibly TRBD1 (5 bases). Trimming pared 5 bases from V and 5 bases from J, leaving 12 bases between. The length of the CDR3 is 13 residues. Per the germline V gene, CDR1 is SGHVS and CDR2 is FNYEAQ. The CDR3 nucleotides are TGTGCCAGCAGCACCGGGACGGGTTATGGCTACACCTTC. It specifies CASSTGTGYGYTF. Complete variable domain (other parts from reference TRBV7-6 and TRBJ1-2): GAGVSQSPRYKVTKRGQDVALRCDPISGHVSLYWYRQALGQGPEFLTYFNYEAQQDKSGLPNDRFSAERPEGSISTLTIQRTEQRDSAMYRCASSTGTGYGYTFGSGTRLTVV.

The chain links TRBV6-6 to TRBJ1-2; D ambiguous. Germline V CDR1 and CDR2: MNHNY, SVGAGI (reference sequence). Deletions cut 7 bases from V and 2 bases from J, with 14 bases between. The CDR3 totals 14 residues. CDR3 residues: CASTGSRLNYGYTF. The DNA for the CDR3 is TGTGCCAGCACTGGCAGCCGACTAAACTATGGCTACACCTTC.

This clonotype was counted once. This chain connects TRBV5-1 to TRBJ2-1; D possibly corresponds to TRBD2 (6 bases). Germline assignment: CDR1 SGHRS and CDR2 YFSETQ. Trimming shortened V by 3 bases and J by 2 bases, and 12 bases separated the two germline ends. The CDR3 contains 15 residues. This chain's CDR3 is CASSSGTFTYNEQFF. In nucleotides, the CDR3 is TGCGCCAGCAGCTCCGGGACTTTTACCTACAATGAGCAGTTCTTC.

This clonotype occurred a few times. V gene TRBV7-2 combines with J gene TRBJ2-7; possible D gene TRBD1, 6 bases. The CDR3 is 15 residues long. V shed 1 base and J shed 1 base, with 11 bases lying between them. Looked up from germline, CDR1 is SGHTA and CDR2 is FQGNSA. The CDR3 sequence: CASSLGQAPSYEQYF. The CDR3 coding sequence is TGTGCCAGCAGCTTAGGACAGGCCCCATCCTACGAGCAGTACTTC.

A remark on this clonotype: The germline gene is not matched at one end of the junction; a read error may be the cause. V is TRBV11-2 and J is TRBJ2-1, with 9 bases fitting TRBD2. The CDR3 is made up of 14 amino acids. Germline assignment: CDR1 SGHAT and CDR2 FQNNGV. The CDR3 bases are TGTGCCAGCAGGTTAGCGGGGGTCACGGGTGAGCAGTTCTTC. This sequence encodes CASRLAGVTGEQFF.